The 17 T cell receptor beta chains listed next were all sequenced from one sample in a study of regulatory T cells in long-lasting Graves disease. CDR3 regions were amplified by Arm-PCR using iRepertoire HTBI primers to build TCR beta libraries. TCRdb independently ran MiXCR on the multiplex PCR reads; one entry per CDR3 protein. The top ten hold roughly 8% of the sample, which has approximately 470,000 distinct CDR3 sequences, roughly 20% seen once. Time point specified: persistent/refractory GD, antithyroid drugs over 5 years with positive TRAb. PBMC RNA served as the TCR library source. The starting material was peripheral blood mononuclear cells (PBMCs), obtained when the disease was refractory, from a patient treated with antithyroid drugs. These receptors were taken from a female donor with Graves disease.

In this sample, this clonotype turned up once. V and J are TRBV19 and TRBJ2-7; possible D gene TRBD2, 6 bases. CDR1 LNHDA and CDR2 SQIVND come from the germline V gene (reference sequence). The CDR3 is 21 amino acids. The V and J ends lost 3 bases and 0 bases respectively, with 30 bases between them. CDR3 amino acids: CASSIWSNGRAGSKSSYEQYF. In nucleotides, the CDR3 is TGTGCCAGTAGTATTTGGAGCAATGGGCGAGCGGGTTCAAAGAGCTCCTACGAGCAGTACTTC. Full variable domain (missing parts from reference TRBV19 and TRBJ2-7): DGGITQSPKYLFRKEGQNVTLSCEQNLNHDAMYWYRQDPGQGLRLIYYSQIVNDFQKGDIAEGYSVSREKKESFPLTVTSAQKNPTAFYLCASSIWSNGRAGSKSSYEQYFGPGTRLTVT.

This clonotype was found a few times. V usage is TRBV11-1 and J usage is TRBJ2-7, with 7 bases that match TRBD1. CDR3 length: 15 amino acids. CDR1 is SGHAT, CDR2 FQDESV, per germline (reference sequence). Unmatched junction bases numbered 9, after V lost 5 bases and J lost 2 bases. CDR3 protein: CASSRSRDRTYEQYF. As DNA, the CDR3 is TGTGCCAGCAGCCGAAGCCGGGACAGAACCTACGAGCAGTACTTC. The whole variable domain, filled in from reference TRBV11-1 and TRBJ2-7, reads EAEVAQSPRYKITEKSQAVAFWCDPISGHATLYWYRQILGQGPELLVQFQDESVVDDSQLPKDRFSAERLKGVDSTLKIQPAELGDSAMYLCASSRSRDRTYEQYFGPGTRLTVT.

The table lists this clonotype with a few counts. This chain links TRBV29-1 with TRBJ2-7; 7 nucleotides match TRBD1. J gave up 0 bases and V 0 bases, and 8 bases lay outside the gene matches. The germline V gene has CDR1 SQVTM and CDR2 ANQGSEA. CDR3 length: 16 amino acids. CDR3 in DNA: TGCAGCGTTGAAGATACTGGACAGGAGAGCTCCTACGAGCAGTACTTC. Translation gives CSVEDTGQESSYEQYF.

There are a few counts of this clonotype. The chain's CDR3 is CAWSKDPIGGYTF. The CDR3, as DNA: TGTGCCTGGAGTAAAGACCCAATAGGGGGCTACACCTTC. The chain employs TRBV30 and TRBJ1-2; no clear D. Trimming took off 2 bases at V and 8 bases at J, with 15 bases between the two ends. The V gene's germline CDR1 is GTSNPN and CDR2 SVGIG (reference sequence). The CDR3 has 13 amino acids.

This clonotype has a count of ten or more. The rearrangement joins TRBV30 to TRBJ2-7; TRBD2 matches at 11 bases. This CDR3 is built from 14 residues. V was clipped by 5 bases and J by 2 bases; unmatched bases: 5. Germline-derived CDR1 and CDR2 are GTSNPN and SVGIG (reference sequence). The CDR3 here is CAWLLAGEAYEQYF. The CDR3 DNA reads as TGTGCCTGGTTACTAGCGGGAGAGGCCTACGAGCAGTACTTC.

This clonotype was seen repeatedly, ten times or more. Written as DNA, the CDR3 is TGTGCCAGCAGTGCCGGGACAAGAGAGGGAGCTTTCTTT. Its protein product is CASSAGTREGAFF. This chain links TRBV12-3 or TRBV12-4 with TRBJ1-1; D is possibly TRBD1 (6 bases). Trimming removed 5 bases from V and 10 bases from J, with 17 bases in between. The CDR3 is made up of 13 amino acids.

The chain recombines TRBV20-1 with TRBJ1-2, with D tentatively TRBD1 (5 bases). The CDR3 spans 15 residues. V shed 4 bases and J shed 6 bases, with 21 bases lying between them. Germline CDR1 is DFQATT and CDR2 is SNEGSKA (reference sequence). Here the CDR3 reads CSAIPPPRGRDGYTF. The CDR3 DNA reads TGCAGTGCTATCCCGCCCCCCCGGGGGAGGGATGGCTACACCTTC.

The CDR3 loop reads CASSVEVLPYEQYF. The CDR3 nucleotides are TGTGCCAGCAGCGTAGAAGTGCTACCCTACGAGCAGTACTTC. The genes are TRBV9 and TRBJ2-7; no reliable D call. CDR3 length: 14 residues. Per the germline V gene, CDR1 is SGDLS and CDR2 is YYNGEE. The ends were cut back, 0 bases at V and 2 bases at J, with 9 bases in the middle.

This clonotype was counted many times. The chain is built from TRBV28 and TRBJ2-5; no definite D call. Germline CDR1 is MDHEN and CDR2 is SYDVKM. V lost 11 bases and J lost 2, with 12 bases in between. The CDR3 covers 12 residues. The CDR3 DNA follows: TGTGCCCCCCGCGGAATTCAAGAGACCCAGTACTTC. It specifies CAPRGIQETQYF. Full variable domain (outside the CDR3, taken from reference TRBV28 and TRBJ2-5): DVKVTQSSRYLVKRTGEKVFLECVQDMDHENMFWYRQDPGLGLRLIYFSYDVKMKEKGDIPEGYSVSREKKERFSLILESASTNQTSMYLCAPRGIQETQYFGPGTRLLVL.

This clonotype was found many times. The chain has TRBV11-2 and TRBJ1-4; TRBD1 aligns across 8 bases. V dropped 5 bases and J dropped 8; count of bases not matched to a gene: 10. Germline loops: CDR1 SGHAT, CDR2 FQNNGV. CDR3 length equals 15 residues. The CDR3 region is CASSLGAGGGEKLFF. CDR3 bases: TGTGCCAGCAGCCTAGGCGCAGGGGGCGGCGAAAAACTGTTTTTT.

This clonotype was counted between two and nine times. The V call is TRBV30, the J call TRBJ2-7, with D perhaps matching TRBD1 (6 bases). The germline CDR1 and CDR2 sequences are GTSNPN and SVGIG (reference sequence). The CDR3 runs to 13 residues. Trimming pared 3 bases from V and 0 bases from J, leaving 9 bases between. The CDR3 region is CAWSRDNSYEQYF. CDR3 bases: TGTGCCTGGAGCCGGGACAACTCCTACGAGCAGTACTTC.

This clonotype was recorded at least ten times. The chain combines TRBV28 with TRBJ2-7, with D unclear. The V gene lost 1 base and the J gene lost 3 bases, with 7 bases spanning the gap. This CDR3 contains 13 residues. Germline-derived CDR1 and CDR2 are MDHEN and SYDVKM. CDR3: CASSLYSIYEQYF. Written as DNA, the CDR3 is TGTGCCAGCAGTTTATACAGCATCTACGAGCAGTACTTC.

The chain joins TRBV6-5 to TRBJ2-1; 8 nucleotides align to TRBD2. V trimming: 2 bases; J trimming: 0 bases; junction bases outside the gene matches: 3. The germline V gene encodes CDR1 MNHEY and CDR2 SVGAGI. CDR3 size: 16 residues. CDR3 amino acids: CASSYGAGGSYNEQFF. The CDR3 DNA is TGTGCCAGCAGTTACGGGGCGGGAGGCTCCTACAATGAGCAGTTCTTC.

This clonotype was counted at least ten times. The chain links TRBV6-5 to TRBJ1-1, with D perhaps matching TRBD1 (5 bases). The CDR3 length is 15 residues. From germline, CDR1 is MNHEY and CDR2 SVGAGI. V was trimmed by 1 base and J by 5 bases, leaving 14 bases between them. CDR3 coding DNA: TGTGCCAGCAGTTACTTCCAGGGAGGTCGGACTGAAGCTTTCTTT. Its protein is CASSYFQGGRTEAFF.

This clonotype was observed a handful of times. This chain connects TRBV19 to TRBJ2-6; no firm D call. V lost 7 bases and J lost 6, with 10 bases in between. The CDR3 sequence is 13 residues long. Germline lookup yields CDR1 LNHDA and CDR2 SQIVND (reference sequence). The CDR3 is CASILTEANVLTF. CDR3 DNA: TGTGCCAGTATTCTCACTGAGGCCAACGTCCTGACTTTC.

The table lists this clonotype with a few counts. This CDR3 is CAWSVGPGELFF. Written as DNA, the CDR3 is TGTGCCTGGAGTGTGGGGCCCGGGGAGCTGTTTTTT. V usage is TRBV30 and J usage is TRBJ2-2; a possible D gene is TRBD1 (5 bases). Trimming stripped 0 bases from V and 6 bases from J, with 5 bases between. The V gene's germline CDR1 is GTSNPN and CDR2 SVGIG (reference sequence). CDR3 length: 12 amino acids.

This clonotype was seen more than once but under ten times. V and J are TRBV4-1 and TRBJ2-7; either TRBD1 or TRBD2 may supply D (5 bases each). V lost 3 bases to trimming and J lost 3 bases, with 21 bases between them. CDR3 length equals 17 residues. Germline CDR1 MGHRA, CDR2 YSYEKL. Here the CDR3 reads CASSQVWVRGRGYEQYF. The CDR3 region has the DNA TGCGCCAGCAGCCAGGTGTGGGTACGGGGACGGGGCTACGAGCAGTACTTC.